A single sample gave rise to the 26 T cell receptor beta chains below, sequenced in a study of T cell responses to AZD1222 COVID-19 vaccine. Measured with immunoSEQ multiplex PCR; TCRdb has only the in-frame clones, and not every one. The repertoire holds 140,000 or so clones, with roughly 91% as singletons. Source: peripheral blood, taken 28 days after the second AZD1222 dose. These receptors all come from an adult who received the AZD1222 COVID-19 vaccine.

This chain uses TRBV5-1 with TRBJ1-2, with 10 bases fitting TRBD1. The germline CDR1 and CDR2 sequences are SGHRS and YFSETQ. This CDR3 is 16 amino acids long. V lost 1 base to trimming and J lost 3 bases; unmatched junction nucleotides: 6. CDR3 protein: CASSLLTGGADYGYTF. In DNA form, the CDR3 reads TGCGCCAGCAGCTTGCTGACAGGGGGCGCAGACTATGGCTACACCTTC.

This chain links TRBV24-1 with TRBJ2-3; 11 nucleotides line up with TRBD1. J lost 2 bases, V lost 5 bases, and 5 bases had no gene match. This CDR3 is built from 16 residues. The V gene's germline CDR1 is KGHDR and CDR2 SFDVKD. CDR3 in DNA: TGTGCCACCAGTGCCGGGACAGGGGGGATCACAGATACGCAGTATTTT. As protein: CATSAGTGGITDTQYF.

The genes are TRBV11-1 and TRBJ2-4, with unresolved D. The ends were cut back, 4 bases at V and 13 bases at J, with 11 bases in the middle. From germline, CDR1 is SGHAT and CDR2 FQDESV (reference sequence). The CDR3 has 11 residues. CDR3 DNA: TGTGCCAGCAGCTCGACTTCTCCGCAGTACTTC. This sequence encodes CASSSTSPQYF.

The gene calls are TRBV3-1 (or the pseudogene TRBV3-2) and TRBJ1-1; D not resolved. V was shortened by 4 bases and J by 0 bases, with 6 bases between the two germline ends. The CDR3 is 13 residues long. In germline, CDR1 is LGHDT, CDR2 YNNKEL (reference sequence). CDR3 sequence reads: CASSRELNTEAFF. The CDR3 coding sequence is TGTGCCAGCAGCCGGGAGTTGAACACTGAAGCTTTCTTT.

The rearrangement links TRBV28 to TRBJ2-5; possible D gene TRBD2, 5 bases. Trimming left V 6 bases short and J 5 bases short, with 19 bases between. The CDR3 is made up of 15 amino acids. The germline CDR1 and CDR2 sequences are MDHEN and SYDVKM. CDR3 loop: CASRVGGDSGETQYF. CDR3 coding DNA: TGTGCCAGCAGAGTTGGTGGGGATTCGGGGGAGACCCAGTACTTC.

This clone was detected once. The chain uses TRBV24-1 and TRBJ1-2; possibly TRBD1 for D (6 bases). The length of the CDR3 is 13 residues. Between the trimmed V and J ends, which lost 3 bases and 9 bases, there was a span of 13 bases. The germline CDR1 and CDR2 sequences are KGHDR and SFDVKD. CDR3 in amino acids: CATSDPLDRRYTF. In nucleotides, the CDR3 is TGTGCCACCAGTGATCCACTTGACAGGCGCTACACCTTC.

The chain joins TRBV15 to TRBJ2-2, with 8 bases fitting TRBD1. Germline values: CDR1 LNHNV, CDR2 YYDKDF (reference sequence). The CDR3 is 15 residues long. J was trimmed by 4 bases and V by 1 base; bases with no gene match: 2. This CDR3 reads CATSRGDRGTGELFF. The CDR3 DNA reads as TGTGCCACCAGCAGAGGAGACAGGGGCACCGGGGAGCTGTTTTTT. Full variable domain (remainder filled in from reference TRBV15 and TRBJ2-2): DAMVIQNPRYQVTQFGKPVTLSCSQTLNHNVMYWYQQKSSQAPKLLFHYYDKDFNNEADTPDNFQSRRPNTSFCFLDIRSPGLGDTAMYLCATSRGDRGTGELFFGEGSRLTVL.

This sequence joins TRBV21-1 and TRBJ2-5; TRBD1, the D gene given by the table, was not confirmed from the DNA. TRBV21-1 is classified as a pseudogene. The CDR3 loop spans 13 amino acids. The CDR3 region is CASNLTGPPTQYF. CDR3 coding DNA: TGTGCCAGCAACCTGACAGGACCCCCAACCCAGTACTTC.

The count of this clone is one. This sequence joins TRBV4-2 and TRBJ2-1; TRBD2 matches 13 bases. CDR1 and CDR2 from the germline V gene are LGHNA and YNFKEQ. The CDR3 is 17 amino acids. V lost 2 bases and J lost 4; bases outside the gene matches: 5. The CDR3 protein is CASSQLGTSGAYNEQFF. CDR3 sequence (DNA): TGTGCCAGCAGCCAATTGGGGACTAGCGGGGCTTACAATGAGCAGTTCTTC.

The V and J genes are TRBV5-6 and TRBJ2-6, with D unclear. Germline values: CDR1 SGHDT, CDR2 YYEEEE. V lost 4 bases and J 0 bases, leaving 14 bases between the germline ends. CDR3 length: 17 residues. Here the CDR3 reads CASSPSYSYSGANVLTF. DNA of the CDR3: TGTGCCAGCAGCCCCTCCTACAGTTACTCTGGGGCCAACGTCCTGACTTTC.

The rearrangement uses TRBV7-2 and TRBJ2-5, with D tentatively TRBD1 (6 bases). V gave up 5 bases and J gave up 10 bases, with 17 bases separating them. The CDR3 contains 13 residues. From germline, CDR1 is SGHTA and CDR2 FQGNSA. In DNA form, the CDR3 reads TGTGCCAGCAGCCTAGGGACACCCGGGATCCAGTACTTC. It codes for CASSLGTPGIQYF.

V is TRBV20-1 and J is TRBJ2-7; weak D call: TRBD1 (6 bases). This CDR3 has 14 residues. Germline values: CDR1 DFQATT, CDR2 SNEGSKA (reference sequence). V was clipped by 3 bases and J by 2 bases, with 14 bases between them. DNA of the CDR3: TGCAGTGCTAGTCAGGGACATCCTACCTACGAGCAGTACTTC. Translated, it gives CSASQGHPTYEQYF.

V gene TRBV29-1 combines with J gene TRBJ2-7; D is possibly TRBD1 (5 bases). V lost 4 bases, J lost 5 bases, and 9 bases lay in between. Germline-derived CDR1 and CDR2 are SQVTM and ANQGSEA. This CDR3 is 11 amino acids long. In nucleotides, the CDR3 is TGCAGCGTTGGTCAGGGCCACGAGCAGTACTTC. Residues: CSVGQGHEQYF.

J is TRBJ2-1 and V is TRBV9; 14 positions match TRBD2. The CDR3 is 16 amino acids. Germline CDR1 and CDR2: SGDLS and YYNGEE. Trimming took 2 bases from V and 9 from J; bases not matched to a gene: 7. CDR3 DNA: TGTGCCAGCAGCGTTGGGGCGGGACTAGCGGGGGTTGAGCAGTTCTTC. Protein: CASSVGAGLAGVEQFF.

This clone was counted once. The chain links TRBV28 to TRBJ2-7; D may correspond to TRBD1 or TRBD2 (5 bases each). Trimming took off 6 bases at V and 7 bases at J, with 13 bases between the two ends. CDR1 and CDR2 (germline): MDHEN, SYDVKM. The CDR3 length is 12 residues. This chain's CDR3 is CASRRGDLEQYF. The CDR3, as DNA: TGTGCCAGCAGAAGAGGGGACCTAGAGCAGTACTTC.

The chain joins TRBV2 to TRBJ1-2; D remains unclear. Germline V lookup: CDR1 SNHLY, CDR2 FYNNEI. The CDR3 totals 13 residues. Trimming shortened V by 2 bases and J by 4 bases, and 8 bases separated the two germline ends. In nucleotides, the CDR3 is TGTGCCAGCAGTGAAAATCTTGGCTATGGCTACACCTTC. It codes for CASSENLGYGYTF. The variable domain in full, with the rest retrieved from reference TRBV2 and TRBJ1-2, is EPEVTQTPSHQVTQMGQEVILRCVPISNHLYFYWYRQILGQKVEFLVSFYNNEISEKSEIFDDQFSVERPDGSNFTLKIRSTKLEDSAMYFCASSENLGYGYTFGSGTRLTVV.

The gene calls are TRBV10-1 and TRBJ1-6; D gene uncertain. Trimming removed 5 bases at V and 3 bases at J, with 8 bases between. This CDR3 spans 14 amino acids. Germline assignment: CDR1 WNHNN and CDR2 SYGVQD (reference sequence). CDR3 bases: TGCGCCAGCAGTAGTGGCAGCTATAATTCACCCCTCCACTTT. Amino acid sequence: CASSSGSYNSPLHF.

This clone has only a few counts. The chain combines TRBV5-8 with TRBJ2-7; D uncertain. The CDR3 is made up of 14 amino acids. CDR1 is SGHTS, CDR2 YDEGEE, per germline. Trimming removed 4 bases at V and 6 bases at J, with 17 bases between. CDR3 DNA: TGTGCCAGCAGCCAGCCCAGCCAATGTCGCGAGCAGTACTTC. Protein product: CASSQPSQCREQYF.

The chain is built from TRBV19 and TRBJ2-7, with 10 bases fitting TRBD2. There are 17 residues in the CDR3. Germline trimming cut 0 bases from V and 2 bases from J; bases unmatched to any gene: 7. Germline V gives CDR1 LNHDA, CDR2 SQIVND (reference sequence). The CDR3 loop is CASSIDPRLAGAYEQYF. The CDR3 nucleotides read TGTGCCAGTAGTATAGATCCCCGGCTAGCGGGGGCCTACGAGCAGTACTTC.

The chain carries TRBV24-1 and TRBJ1-4; D remains unclear. Germline V gene sequence: CDR1 KGHDR, CDR2 SFDVKD. The CDR3 length is 13 residues. Trimming stripped 3 bases from V and 7 bases from J, with 8 bases between. The CDR3 nucleotides are TGTGCCACCAGTGATGCACGGCTTGAAAAACTGTTTTTT. Encoded protein: CATSDARLEKLFF.

The chain carries TRBV28 and TRBJ2-2, with D perhaps TRBD2 (7 bases). This CDR3 has 16 residues. Per germline, CDR1 MDHEN and CDR2 SYDVKM. V lost 7 bases, J lost 2 bases, and 17 bases lay in between. CDR3 protein: CASKSAGAANTGELFF. Here the CDR3 DNA reads TGTGCCAGCAAGTCCGCGGGGGCAGCAAACACCGGGGAGCTGTTTTTT.

The chain links TRBV5-1 to TRBJ1-3; D is undetermined. This CDR3 is built from 14 residues. Germline CDR1 SGHRS, CDR2 YFSETQ. V was clipped by 0 bases and J by 4 bases, with 8 bases between them. CDR3 nucleotide sequence: TGCGCCAGCAGCTTGGACGGTGCGGGAAACACCATATATTTT. Translated: CASSLDGAGNTIYF.

The chain carries TRBV10-2 and TRBJ2-6; TRBD2 agrees at 7 bases. V was pared by 6 bases and J by 4 bases, with 6 bases of the junction left unmatched. The germline gives CDR1 WSHSY, CDR2 SAAADI. This CDR3 is 15 amino acids long. The DNA of the CDR3 is TGCGCCAGCAGAATGGGGGGGTTGGGGGCCAACGTCCTGACTTTC. Its protein product is CASRMGGLGANVLTF.

In DNA form, the CDR3 reads TGTGCCAGCAGTCCCACGGATCAGACCCAGTACTTC. Protein sequence: CASSPTDQTQYF. V is TRBV12-3 or TRBV12-4 and J is TRBJ2-5; no definite D call. This CDR3 contains 12 residues. V was cut by 5 bases and J by 6 bases, with 10 bases left in between.

This clone has just a few counts. The chain joins TRBV5-1 to TRBJ2-1; D is perhaps TRBD1 (6 bases). The CDR3 covers 13 residues. The V and J ends lost 0 bases and 8 bases respectively, with 9 bases between them. Per germline, CDR1 SGHRS and CDR2 YFSETQ. The CDR3 reads CASSLEQGYEQFF. For the CDR3, the DNA is TGCGCCAGCAGCTTGGAACAGGGCTATGAGCAGTTCTTC.

The rearrangement joins TRBV11-2 to TRBJ2-7; D gene unclear. V was trimmed by 2 bases and J by 2 bases, leaving 22 bases between them. Germline CDR1 is SGHAT and CDR2 is FQNNGV. The CDR3 totals 18 residues. CDR3 region: CASSLLRGTARHTYEQYF. The CDR3 DNA follows: TGTGCCAGCAGCTTACTCCGCGGAACGGCGAGACATACCTACGAGCAGTACTTC. Full variable domain (missing parts from reference TRBV11-2 and TRBJ2-7): EAGVAQSPRYKIIEKRQSVAFWCNPISGHATLYWYQQILGQGPKLLIQFQNNGVVDDSQLPKDRFSAERLKGVDSTLKIQPAKLEDSAVYLCASSLLRGTARHTYEQYFGPGTRLTVT.